This entry concerns a single T cell receptor (beta chain). Its target is unknown. The source of the sample is a study of cytomegalovirus exposure and HLA in healthy donors. With 3 bases clipped from V and 15 bases from J, the junction kept 12 bases outside the gene matches. The CDR3 runs to 15 residues. The germline gives CDR1 SGHTA, CDR2 FQGNSA. The PCR used 60 Vbeta and 13 Jbeta primers. Profiling relied on immunoSEQ multiplex PCR, and the TCRdb table lists in-frame clones only, not all of them. The sample has some 90,000 clones, 82% seen once. General study findings and limits: In a later analysis, V- and J-gene trimming of beta chains associated with a DCLRE1C missense variant, replicated independently. A reported reduction in N-insertions relative to the roughly 610-donor mean was seen in an Asian-associated ancestry cluster in a later analysis.

The sample consisted of PBMCs. The sequence was collected from a man aged 45-65 years in good health and CMV-seronegative. The rearrangement links TRBV7-2 to TRBJ2-1; 12 nucleotides line up with TRBD2. CDR3 amino acids: CASSLTSGGLAVGFF. In DNA, the CDR3 is TGTGCCAGCAGCTTGACTAGCGGGGGCCTCGCGGTAGGGTTCTTC.